This T cell receptor beta chain emerged from a study of blood T cell repertoires in COVID-19. Study as a whole: PBMCs, B-cell-depleted T cells, or T cells provided the cDNA or gDNA that made up the material.

The table lists this clone with a few counts. CDR3 length equals 15 residues. Looked up from germline, CDR1 is MGHRA and CDR2 is YSYEKL. V lost 0 bases and J lost 4, with 10 bases in between. TCRdb keeps only in-frame clones here, not all; method: immunoSEQ multiplex PCR. The sample has some 64,000 clones, approximately 80% seen once. The specimen was peripheral blood. The origin of this receptor is an elderly woman with active or convalescent COVID-19. The chain links TRBV4-1 to TRBJ1-3, with D uncertain. CDR3 region: CASSQDSIGGNTIYF. The DNA of the CDR3 is TGCGCCAGCAGCCAAGATAGCATCGGGGGAAACACCATATATTTT.